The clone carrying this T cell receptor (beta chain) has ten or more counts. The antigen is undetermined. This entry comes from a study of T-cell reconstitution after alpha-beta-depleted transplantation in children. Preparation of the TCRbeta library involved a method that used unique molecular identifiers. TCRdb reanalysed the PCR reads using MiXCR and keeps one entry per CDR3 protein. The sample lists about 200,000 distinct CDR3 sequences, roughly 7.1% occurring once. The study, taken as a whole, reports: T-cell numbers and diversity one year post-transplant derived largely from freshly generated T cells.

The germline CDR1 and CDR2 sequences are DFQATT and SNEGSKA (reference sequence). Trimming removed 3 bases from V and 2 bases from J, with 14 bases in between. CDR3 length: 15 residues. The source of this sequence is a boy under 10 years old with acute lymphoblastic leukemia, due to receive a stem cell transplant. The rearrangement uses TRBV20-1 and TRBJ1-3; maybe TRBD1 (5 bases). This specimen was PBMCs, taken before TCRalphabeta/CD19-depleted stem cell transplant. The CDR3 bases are TGCAGTGCTAGGGGGTTAAGGACACCTGGAAACACCATATATTTT. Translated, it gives CSARGLRTPGNTIYF.